The following is a T cell receptor (beta chain) sequence with its context. It may be a read error: a sequence one base away is much more abundant. This sample is drawn from a study of CDR3 diversity in severe acne. TCRdb reanalysed the PCR reads using MiXCR and keeps one entry per CDR3 protein. The sample holds 79,000 or so distinct CDR3 sequences, about 49% seen once. CDR1 DFQATT and CDR2 SNEGSKA come from the germline V gene (reference sequence). V gave up 6 bases and J gave up 4 bases, with 18 bases separating them. This CDR3 is 14 amino acids long. This chain uses TRBV20-1 with TRBJ1-1; D perhaps matches TRBD1 (6 bases). This receptor was taken from a male donor with severe acne vulgaris. Sequenced: blood. CDR3 bases: TGCAGTGCCCCGAAGGGGGAATCACGCACTGAAGCTTTCTTT. This encodes CSAPKGESRTEAFF.